Each of the 29 T cell receptor beta chains below was sequenced from the same sample in a study of cytomegalovirus exposure and HLA in healthy donors. With 60 Vbeta and 13 Jbeta primers, the PCR was carried out. This table comes from immunoSEQ multiplex PCR, and its TCRdb copy is limited to in-frame clones, with some not included. The table includes about 82,000 clones, 70% to 85% detected once. Material for sequencing was PBMCs. Source of these receptors: a human donor in good health.

This clone was seen a handful of times. V and J are TRBV5-1 and TRBJ1-4, with D tentatively TRBD1 (6 bases). CDR1 and CDR2 (germline): SGHRS, YFSETQ. This CDR3 spans 14 amino acids. The ends were cut back, 3 bases at V and 8 bases at J, with 14 bases in the middle. CDR3 DNA sequence: TGCGCCAGCAGCTCTCGGGGAGGGGGAGAAAAACTGTTTTTT. It encodes CASSSRGGGEKLFF.

V and J are TRBV6-5 and TRBJ2-2; 8 nucleotides match TRBD1. Germline V gives CDR1 MNHEY, CDR2 SVGAGI. The V gene end was trimmed by 6 bases and the J gene end by 6 bases; junction bases not matched to a gene: 6. The CDR3 has 14 amino acids. The CDR3 spells CASSLQGAAGELFF. Here the CDR3 DNA reads TGTGCCAGCAGCCTCCAGGGGGCTGCCGGGGAGCTGTTTTTT.

This clone was observed a few times. The genes are TRBV6-1 and TRBJ1-2; 11 nucleotides agree with TRBD1. This CDR3 comprises 15 residues. The germline V gene has CDR1 MNHNS and CDR2 SASEGT. J was trimmed by 8 bases and V by 6 bases; bases with no gene match: 11. The CDR3 loop reads CASRSPRTGGEGYTF. The CDR3, as DNA: TGTGCCAGCAGAAGCCCCAGGACAGGGGGCGAAGGCTACACCTTC.

As concerns this clone: Mismatch with germline at one junction end may stem from a read error. The chain recombines TRBV5-1 with TRBJ1-5; TRBD1 matches 9 bases. Germline CDR1 and CDR2: SGHRS and YFSETQ. The CDR3 runs to 14 residues. CDR3 in DNA: TGCGCCAGCAGCCCCGGGACAGGGTGTCAGCCCCAGAATTTT. Translating it yields CASSPGTGCQPQNF.

V and J are TRBV19 and TRBJ1-5, with a weak D call TRBD1 (5 bases). V was trimmed by 3 bases and J by 2 bases, leaving 20 bases between them. Germline-derived CDR1 and CDR2 are LNHDA and SQIVND (reference sequence). This CDR3 has 18 amino acids. For the CDR3, the DNA is TGTGCCAGTAGTATGAGGAACAGAGCGGGGGACGGCAATCAGCCCCAGCATTTT. This gives the protein CASSMRNRAGDGNQPQHF.

The J gene is TRBJ2-1, the V gene TRBV6-6; tentatively, D is TRBD1 (5 bases). V was pared by 0 bases and J by 3 bases, with 6 bases between. The CDR3 covers 14 residues. In germline, CDR1 is MNHNY, CDR2 SVGAGI (reference sequence). In nucleotides, the CDR3 is TGTGCCAGCAGTTACTCGACAGACTACAATGAGCAGTTCTTC. Protein: CASSYSTDYNEQFF.

V and J are TRBV13 and TRBJ2-5; 11 bases fit TRBD2. Germline-derived CDR1 and CDR2 are PRHDT and FYEKMQ (reference sequence). The CDR3 extends over 15 amino acids. V shed 0 bases and J 4 bases; nucleotides not matched to a gene: 1. The CDR3 DNA reads as TGTGCCAGCAGCTTAGGTAGCGGGGGGGTAGAGACCCAGTACTTC. Protein: CASSLGSGGVETQYF.

The J gene is TRBJ1-1, the V gene TRBV6-5; the D gene is possibly TRBD1 (6 bases). Germline V gene lookup returns CDR1 MNHEY and CDR2 SVGAGI. This CDR3 has 13 residues. V was clipped by 5 bases and J by 3 bases, with 10 bases between them. The CDR3 nucleotides read TGTGCCAGCAGTAGGACAGTATACACTGAAGCTTTCTTT. Translated: CASSRTVYTEAFF.

The chain links TRBV27 to TRBJ1-1, with TRBD1 matching over 9 bases. The CDR3 has 15 residues. The V gene end was trimmed by 2 bases and the J gene end by 1 base; junction bases not matched to a gene: 2. The germline V gene encodes CDR1 MNHEY and CDR2 SMNVEV (reference sequence). CDR3 sequence: CASSLTGGGNTEAFF. The CDR3 DNA follows: TGTGCCAGCAGTTTAACAGGGGGCGGGAACACTGAAGCTTTCTTT.

The chain couples TRBV7-2 to TRBJ1-1; 9 bases agree with TRBD1. Germline-derived CDR1 and CDR2 are SGHTA and FQGNSA. The CDR3 covers 13 residues. The junction had 5 bases not matched to a gene; V was cut back by 4 bases and J by 8 bases. CDR3: CASSWTGQGEAFF. The CDR3 region has the DNA TGTGCCAGCAGCTGGACGGGACAGGGCGAAGCTTTCTTT.

V is TRBV7-2 and J is TRBJ2-7, with D unclear. The CDR3 length is 14 residues. V shed 6 bases and J shed 2 bases, with 14 bases lying between them. Germline V gene lookup returns CDR1 SGHTA and CDR2 FQGNSA. CDR3 region: CASSPLPGTYEQYF. In DNA, the CDR3 is TGTGCCAGCAGTCCACTACCGGGTACCTACGAGCAGTACTTC.

J is TRBJ1-6 and V is TRBV5-1; D may be TRBD1 (5 bases). This CDR3 has 14 residues. V was trimmed by 4 bases and J by 3 bases, leaving 8 bases between them. The germline CDR1 and CDR2 sequences are SGHRS and YFSETQ. The CDR3 DNA sequence: TGCGCCAGCAGCGGGGACTTCTATAATTCACCCCTCCACTTT. Encoded protein: CASSGDFYNSPLHF. Full variable domain (remainder filled in from reference TRBV5-1 and TRBJ1-6): KAGVTQTPRYLIKTRGQQVTLSCSPISGHRSVSWYQQTPGQGLQFLFEYFSETQRNKGNFPGRFSGRQFSNSRSEMNVSTLELGDSALYLCASSGDFYNSPLHFGNGTRLTVT.

This clone has just one count. The chain recombines TRBV6-1 with TRBJ1-2; 9 bases line up with TRBD1. Germline CDR1 MNHNS, CDR2 SASEGT. J gave up 6 bases and V 7 bases, and 6 bases lay outside the gene matches. This CDR3 spans 13 amino acids. The DNA for the CDR3 is TGTGCCAGCACCCGGGACAGGGTGGATGGCTACACCTTC. This translates into CASTRDRVDGYTF.

The sample holds one count of this clone. The chain carries TRBV2 and TRBJ2-5; D might be TRBD1 (6 bases). Trimming stripped 6 bases from V and 1 base from J, with 12 bases between. This CDR3 is built from 14 residues. Germline V CDR1 and CDR2: SNHLY, FYNNEI. The CDR3 DNA follows: TGTGCCAGCAGCCTCGGGACATTCCAAGAGACCCAGTACTTC. Protein sequence: CASSLGTFQETQYF.

The V and J genes are TRBV28 and TRBJ1-6, with TRBD1 identical over 8 bases. Losses at the gene ends were 2 bases for V and 13 bases for J; bases not matched to a gene: 7. CDR3 length: 14 amino acids. Per the germline V gene, CDR1 is MDHEN and CDR2 is SYDVKM. The chain's CDR3 is CASSLRDRPGPLHF. The CDR3 DNA is TGTGCCAGCAGTTTAAGGGACAGGCCTGGCCCCCTCCACTTT.

V and J are TRBV19 and TRBJ1-2; no reliable D call. Germline V gives CDR1 LNHDA, CDR2 SQIVND (reference sequence). Trimming removed 7 bases at V and 0 bases at J, with 18 bases between. The CDR3 runs 16 residues. The CDR3 protein is CASKTVGPTSNYGYTF. For the CDR3, the DNA is TGTGCCAGTAAAACAGTTGGTCCTACCTCTAACTATGGCTACACCTTC.

The rearrangement uses TRBV21-1 and TRBJ2-7; the table calls TRBD2, which could not be checked here. TRBV21-1 is a listed pseudogene. This CDR3 spans 14 amino acids. The CDR3 sequence is CASSKARQTYEQYF. The CDR3 coding sequence is TGTGCCAGCAGCAAAGCGAGGCAGACCTACGAGCAGTACTTC.

This chain links TRBV18 with TRBJ2-1; 12 nucleotides align to TRBD2. The V gene end was trimmed by 3 bases and the J gene end by 1 base; junction bases not matched to a gene: 4. CDR3 length equals 17 residues. Germline V CDR1 and CDR2: KGHSH, LQKENI. Written as DNA, the CDR3 is TGTGCCAGCTCACCTAGGACTAGCGGGGAATCCTACAATGAGCAGTTCTTC. This translates into CASSPRTSGESYNEQFF.

The CDR3, as DNA: TGTGCCGTCGGGGGGGGGCCCCGGGGGGAGCAGTACTTC. Translation gives CAVGGGPRGEQYF. This rearrangement joins TRBV10-3 to TRBJ2-7; 8 bases are a match to TRBD2. The CDR3 covers 13 residues. The V segment lost 11 bases and the J segment 7 bases; nucleotides outside the gene matches: 13. Germline V gives CDR1 ENHRY, CDR2 SYGVKD.

This chain links TRBV7-9 with TRBJ2-3, with 10 nucleotides matching TRBD2. The CDR3 extends over 16 amino acids. CDR1 and CDR2 from the germline V gene are SEHNR and FQNEAQ (reference sequence). Trimming took 6 bases from V and 2 from J; bases not matched to a gene: 8. The CDR3 DNA follows: TGTGCCAGCAGAGTCCTAGCGGGGGATTTCACAGATACGCAGTATTTT. It encodes CASRVLAGDFTDTQYF. The variable domain in full, completed from reference TRBV7-9 and TRBJ2-3, reads DTGVSQNPRHKITKRGQNVTFRCDPISEHNRLYWYRQTLGQGPEFLTYFQNEAQLEKSRLLSDRFSAERPKGSFSTLEIQRTEQGDSAMYLCASRVLAGDFTDTQYFGPGTRLTVL.

Note on this clone: A read error may account for a junction end that differs from germline. The chain has TRBV6-5 and TRBJ1-5; possibly TRBD1 for D (6 bases). The CDR3 extends over 15 amino acids. Germline loops: CDR1 MNHEY, CDR2 SVGAGI. The CDR3 coding sequence is TGTGCCAGCAGTTACTCGGGGACACCAAATCAGCCCCAGAATTTT. It yields the protein CASSYSGTPNQPQNF.

The CDR3 DNA sequence: TGTGCCTGGAGTGCGGGAGGGGCCAGCTATGGCTACACCTTC. Translation gives CAWSAGGASYGYTF. This sequence joins TRBV30 and TRBJ1-2, with D perhaps matching TRBD1 (5 bases). This CDR3 spans 14 amino acids. CDR1 GTSNPN and CDR2 SVGIG come from the germline V gene (reference sequence). V dropped 1 base and J dropped 4 bases, with 13 bases sitting between them. Looking up the rest from reference TRBV30 and TRBJ1-2 gives the full variable domain: SQTIHQWPATLVQPVGSPLSLECTVEGTSNPNLYWYRQAAGRGLQLLFYSVGIGQISSEVPQNLSASRPQDRQFILSSKKLLLSDSGFYLCAWSAGGASYGYTFGSGTRLTVV.

The chain is built from TRBV29-1 and TRBJ2-2; TRBD1 aligns across 7 bases. Germline trimming cut 7 bases from V and 1 base from J; bases unmatched to any gene: 9. Germline V gives CDR1 SQVTM, CDR2 ANQGSEA. This CDR3 comprises 15 residues. This CDR3 is CSASGQEMNTGELFF. Here the CDR3 DNA reads TGCAGCGCGAGTGGACAGGAGATGAACACCGGGGAGCTGTTTTTT.

This clone came up a few times. The rearrangement uses TRBV5-4 and TRBJ1-1; the D gene is possibly TRBD1 (6 bases). The germline V and J ends were trimmed by 4 bases and 0 bases, with 10 bases remaining between them. Germline values: CDR1 SGHNT, CDR2 YYREEE (reference sequence). The CDR3 is 14 amino acids. The CDR3 nucleotides read TGTGCCAGCAGCACCGGGACACTGAACACTGAAGCTTTCTTT. Translating gives CASSTGTLNTEAFF.

This rearrangement joins TRBV15 to TRBJ1-2; D gene unclear. Germline V gene lookup returns CDR1 LNHNV and CDR2 YYDKDF (reference sequence). The V end was cut by 6 bases, the J end by 2 bases, with 19 bases between. This CDR3 has 16 amino acids. Here the CDR3 DNA reads TGTGCCACCAGGGAGGCCCCGGGGTCGGGCAACTATGGCTACACCTTC. It translates to CATREAPGSGNYGYTF.

The chain combines TRBV2 with TRBJ2-2, with D possibly TRBD1 on 7 matching bases. The germline V gene has CDR1 SNHLY and CDR2 FYNNEI. V shed 4 bases and J shed 4 bases, with 22 bases lying between them. The CDR3 is made up of 18 amino acids. CDR3 nucleotides: TGTGCCAGCAGTGGATCTAGGACGCAGGGGGACTTCACCGGGGAGCTGTTTTTT. Translation gives CASSGSRTQGDFTGELFF.

The rearrangement joins TRBV6-1 to TRBJ2-1, with TRBD2 matching 8 bases. This CDR3 is 14 amino acids long. Germline V gives CDR1 MNHNS, CDR2 SASEGT. After removal of 8 bases from V and 6 bases from J, the junction contained 9 bases not matched to a gene. DNA of the CDR3: TGTGCCAGCTGGACTAGCCAAACTATCAATGAGCAGTTCTTC. Residues: CASWTSQTINEQFF.

For the CDR3, the DNA is TGCAGCGTTGAAAGCGGACAGGGGGCCTCCTACAATGAGCAGTTCTTC. Protein: CSVESGQGASYNEQFF. The chain is built from TRBV29-1 and TRBJ2-1; TRBD1 matches 11 bases. CDR1 is SQVTM and CDR2 is ANQGSEA in the germline V gene. The CDR3 is 16 amino acids. The junction had 3 bases not matched to a gene; V was cut back by 2 bases and J by 0 bases.

Regarding this clone: At one end the junction does not follow the germline gene, possibly because of a read error. The rearrangement uses TRBV6-5 and TRBJ1-6, with TRBD1 identical over 7 bases. Germline V gene data show CDR1 as MNHEY and CDR2 as SVGAGI. The CDR3 runs 15 residues. The CDR3 loop reads CASSFARTGYSPLNF. CDR3 DNA: TGTGCCAGCAGTTTCGCAAGGACAGGTTATTCACCCCTCAACTTT.